This T cell receptor beta chain was sequenced in a study of blood T cell repertoires in COVID-19. As for the study in general: COVID-19 samples, acute and convalescent, were from the United States, Italy and Spain.

Original processing notes: Reference gene primers were amplified, and this amplification served to estimate nucleated cell counts. Some clones are missing from TCRdb's copy, which holds only in-frame ones; the method was immunoSEQ multiplex PCR. The D gene and trimming were derived from the DNA, and the V and J assignments and clone size from that table. The table records roughly 260,000 clones, 86% of them present only once. CDR3 length: 21 residues. Germline V CDR1 and CDR2: SGDLS, YYNGEE. The V gene end was trimmed by 4 bases and the J gene end by 1 base; junction bases not matched to a gene: 16. This TCR derives from a man aged 35 to 55 who had recovered from COVID-19. The J gene is TRBJ2-6, the V gene TRBV9; 11 bases line up with TRBD1. The sequenced sample was peripheral blood. The CDR3 bases are TGTGCCAGCAGCTACGGGACGGACAGGGGGCTTTCGGGGTCTGGGGCCAACGTCCTGACTTTC. The encoded protein is CASSYGTDRGLSGSGANVLTF.